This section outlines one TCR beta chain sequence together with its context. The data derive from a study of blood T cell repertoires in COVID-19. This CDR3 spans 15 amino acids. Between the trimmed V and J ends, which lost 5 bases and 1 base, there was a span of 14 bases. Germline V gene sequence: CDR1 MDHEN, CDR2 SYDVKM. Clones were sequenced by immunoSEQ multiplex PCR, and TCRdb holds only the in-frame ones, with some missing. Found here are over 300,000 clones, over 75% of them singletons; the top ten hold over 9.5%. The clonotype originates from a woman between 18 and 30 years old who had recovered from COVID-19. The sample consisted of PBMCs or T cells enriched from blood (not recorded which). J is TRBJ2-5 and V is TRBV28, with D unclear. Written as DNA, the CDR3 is TGTGCCAGCAGTGGTGGCTTCGTAGCCCAAGAGACCCAGTACTTC. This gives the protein CASSGGFVAQETQYF.